Following are 27 T cell receptor beta chains from one sample sequenced in a study of response to subunit inactivated influenza vaccine (dated by TCRdb to the late 2010s). The library was made by RT-PCR. Sequencing took place on an Illumina HiSeq 2500. TCRdb's own reprocessing of the public reads used fastp at Q25 and MiXCR and kept productive beta chains. Rows are unified per CDR3 protein, each entry keeping the most common DNA and genes. This sample comprises hundreds of thousands of distinct CDR3 sequences, roughly 20% of them detected only once. The leading ten clones occupy roughly 10% of the sample. Sequenced material: PBMCs from blood, taken about 5 days after vaccination. The receptors were gathered from a man between 45 and 60 years old who received an inactivated influenza vaccine. Donor details come from another sample of the same person, matched by shared clones.

The chain carries TRBV20-1 and TRBJ1-4; D remains unclear. CDR1 and CDR2 (germline): DFQATT, SNEGSKA (reference sequence). The CDR3 is made up of 15 amino acids. V was clipped by 0 bases and J by 8 bases, with 16 bases between them. CDR3 bases: TGCAGTGCTAGAGACGTGACGGTCCGGAGAGAAAAACTGTTTTTT. This translates into CSARDVTVRREKLFF.

The CDR3 bases are TGTGCCAGCACCAATCCGACCATCCCCCGGCGGGAGCAGTTCTTC. Translation: CASTNPTIPRREQFF. V usage is TRBV12-3 or TRBV12-4 and J usage is TRBJ2-1, with D unclear. CDR3 size: 15 residues. Trimming pared 7 bases from V and 10 bases from J, leaving 23 bases between.

In this sample, this clonotype turned up many times. J is TRBJ2-7 and V is TRBV20-1, with TRBD1 identical over 7 bases. Germline V lookup: CDR1 DFQATT, CDR2 SNEGSKA (reference sequence). This CDR3 comprises 15 residues. The V and J ends lost 3 bases and 7 bases, in that order; junction bases with no gene match: 15. CDR3: CSARPRTGLLAEQYF. The DNA for the CDR3 is TGCAGTGCTAGGCCCAGGACAGGCCTATTGGCTGAGCAGTACTTC.

Ten or more counts support this clonotype. The chain is built from TRBV28 and TRBJ2-3; the match to TRBD2 covers 7 bases. Germline lookup yields CDR1 MDHEN and CDR2 SYDVKM. J gave up 1 base and V 6 bases, and 4 bases lay outside the gene matches. This CDR3 is built from 14 residues. CDR3 sequence reads: CASRLAGRTDTQYF. CDR3 in DNA: TGTGCCAGCAGGTTAGCGGGCCGCACAGATACGCAGTATTTT.

This clonotype has only a few counts. This rearrangement joins TRBV20-1 to TRBJ2-1; D gene uncertain. Trimming cost V 3 bases and J 7 bases, with 10 bases left between them. The CDR3 is 12 amino acids. The V gene's germline CDR1 is DFQATT and CDR2 SNEGSKA (reference sequence). CDR3 in DNA: TGCAGTGCTAGGATTAGCTCTAATGAGCAGTTCTTC. Protein sequence: CSARISSNEQFF.

The chain carries TRBV12-3 or TRBV12-4 and TRBJ1-6; D unclear. The V gene lost 4 bases and the J gene lost 10 bases, with 14 bases spanning the gap. The CDR3 sequence is 14 residues long. The CDR3 loop reads CASSSDGSGSPLHF. As DNA, the CDR3 is TGTGCCAGCAGTTCGGACGGGTCAGGATCACCCCTCCACTTT.

V gene TRBV5-5 combines with J gene TRBJ2-5, with TRBD2 identical over 10 bases. The CDR3 length is 16 residues. CDR1 and CDR2 from the germline V gene are SGHKS and YYEKEE (reference sequence). Unmatched junction bases numbered 7, after V lost 4 bases and J lost 1 base. CDR3 residues: CASSTHPSGGQETQYF. CDR3 DNA sequence: TGTGCCAGCAGCACCCATCCTAGCGGGGGCCAAGAGACCCAGTACTTC.

This clonotype was detected a few times. This chain connects TRBV29-1 to TRBJ1-1; maybe TRBD1 (6 bases). The CDR3 extends over 11 amino acids. From germline, CDR1 is SQVTM and CDR2 ANQGSEA. The ends were cut back, 5 bases at V and 6 bases at J, with 10 bases in the middle. Written as DNA, the CDR3 is TGCAGCGTTTGGGGGCAGTCTGAAGCTTTCTTT. Protein sequence: CSVWGQSEAFF.

The sample holds many counts of this clonotype. The chain uses TRBV29-1 and TRBJ1-2; TRBD1 might be the D (5 bases). The ends were cut back, 6 bases at V and 6 bases at J, with 11 bases in the middle. CDR1 and CDR2 from the germline V gene are SQVTM and ANQGSEA. The CDR3 is 11 residues long. In nucleotides, the CDR3 is TGCAGCGTCGCCAGGGCCGATGGCTACACCTTC. Protein product: CSVARADGYTF.

V and J are TRBV5-1 and TRBJ2-1; TRBD2 matches at 8 bases. The junction had 10 bases not matched to a gene; V was cut back by 0 bases and J by 5 bases. This CDR3 has 17 amino acids. In germline, CDR1 is SGHRS, CDR2 YFSETQ. CDR3 nucleotides: TGCGCCAGCAGCTTGGGAGTAGCGGGACTTCCCCACAATGAGCAGTTCTTC. Its protein is CASSLGVAGLPHNEQFF.

This clonotype was detected many times. This chain links TRBV6-1 with TRBJ2-3; no reliable D call. CDR3 length: 16 amino acids. Trimming shortened V by 5 bases and J by 0 bases, and 15 bases separated the two germline ends. Germline CDR1 MNHNS, CDR2 SASEGT. Here the CDR3 reads CASSPLTLSSTDTQYF. The CDR3 DNA reads as TGTGCCAGCAGTCCTTTGACCCTATCTAGCACAGATACGCAGTATTTT.

The chain links TRBV4-2 to TRBJ2-3, with 10 bases lining up with TRBD2. This CDR3 has 17 residues. Germline CDR1 LGHNA, CDR2 YNFKEQ. After removal of 0 bases from V and 7 bases from J, the junction contained 10 bases not matched to a gene. CDR3 protein: CASSQESGASGGYTQYF. DNA of the CDR3: TGTGCCAGCAGCCAAGAGTCCGGGGCTAGCGGGGGCTATACGCAGTATTTT.

The chain has TRBV7-2 and TRBJ2-1; TRBD2 matches 7 bases. Germline V lookup: CDR1 SGHTA, CDR2 FQGNSA. CDR3 size: 12 residues. With 6 bases clipped from V and 14 bases from J, the junction kept 10 bases outside the gene matches. The DNA of the CDR3 is TGTGCCAGCAGAGACGGGCGGGGGAGGAAGTTCTTC. This gives the protein CASRDGRGRKFF.

The chain combines TRBV7-9 with TRBJ2-5, with D maybe TRBD1 (5 bases). The ends were cut back, 5 bases at V and 11 bases at J, with 12 bases in the middle. Germline loops: CDR1 SEHNR, CDR2 FQNEAQ (reference sequence). This CDR3 spans 11 amino acids. The CDR3 is CASSPLQGQYF. DNA of the CDR3: TGTGCCAGCAGCCCTCTTCAGGGTCAGTACTTC.

This clonotype was seen a handful of times. The rearrangement joins TRBV15 to TRBJ1-1; perhaps TRBD1 as D (5 bases). The CDR3 contains 12 residues. V was cut by 2 bases and J by 7 bases, with 8 bases left in between. The germline gives CDR1 LNHNV, CDR2 YYDKDF (reference sequence). The DNA of the CDR3 is TGTGCCACCAGCAGACCGGACAATGAAGCTTTCTTT. Translating gives CATSRPDNEAFF.

The chain combines TRBV10-3 with TRBJ2-7; 11 bases line up with TRBD2. V shed 3 bases and J 4 bases; nucleotides not matched to a gene: 5. Per the germline V gene, CDR1 is ENHRY and CDR2 is SYGVKD. The CDR3 is 15 amino acids. CDR3 residues: CAISDVSGGVYEQYF. The CDR3 DNA follows: TGTGCCATCAGTGACGTTAGCGGGGGGGTTTACGAGCAGTACTTC.

This clonotype was seen at least ten times. The V call is TRBV29-1, the J call TRBJ2-1, with D perhaps TRBD2 (6 bases). CDR1 and CDR2 (germline): SQVTM, ANQGSEA. V lost 5 bases, J lost 9 bases, and 8 bases lay in between. The CDR3 consists of 10 residues. The CDR3 nucleotides read TGCAGCGTTTCAGCGGGTGAGCAGTTCTTC. Its translation: CSVSAGEQFF.

This clonotype was seen ten or more times. The chain couples TRBV7-3 to TRBJ2-3; D remains ambiguous. The V and J ends lost 2 bases and 1 base respectively, with 7 bases between them. Germline V CDR1 and CDR2: SGHTA, FQGTGA. The CDR3 spans 14 residues. CDR3: CASSLGYGTDTQYF. The CDR3 DNA is TGTGCCAGCAGCTTAGGCTACGGCACAGATACGCAGTATTTT.

This clonotype was counted only a few times. This chain's CDR3 is CASSDRGFGYTF. The CDR3 coding sequence is TGTGCCAGCAGTGACAGGGGATTCGGCTACACCTTC. This rearrangement joins TRBV12-3 or TRBV12-4 to TRBJ1-2; the match to TRBD1 covers 8 bases. This CDR3 region has 12 residues. Trimming removed 5 bases from V and 8 bases from J; junction bases left unmatched: 4.

CDR3 nucleotide sequence: TGTGCCAGCAGCCGTATTGGACACCCTTCGAAACTGTTTTTT. Its translation: CASSRIGHPSKLFF. The chain links TRBV11-1 to TRBJ1-4, with a tentative D call TRBD1 (5 bases). Trimming stripped 5 bases from V and 11 bases from J, with 18 bases between. The CDR3 sequence is 14 residues long. Germline V gene data show CDR1 as SGHAT and CDR2 as FQDESV (reference sequence).

This clonotype was recorded a few times. The chain couples TRBV6-5 to TRBJ1-3, with no clear D. The V and J ends lost 2 bases and 0 bases respectively, with 14 bases between them. CDR1 MNHEY and CDR2 SVGAGI come from the germline V gene. This CDR3 has 17 residues. CDR3 loop: CASSYVGPSFSGNTIYF. In nucleotides, the CDR3 is TGTGCCAGCAGTTACGTTGGACCGAGTTTCTCTGGAAACACCATATATTTT.

The rearrangement links TRBV4-3 to TRBJ2-1; maybe TRBD2 (6 bases). Trimming pared 3 bases from V and 4 bases from J, leaving 19 bases between. CDR3 length: 17 residues. Germline V gives CDR1 LGHNA, CDR2 YSLEER. The DNA for the CDR3 is TGCGCCAGCAGCCATGCAACAGAACCGGGGGATTACAATGAGCAGTTCTTC. It codes for CASSHATEPGDYNEQFF.

The chain joins TRBV28 to TRBJ2-3; the D gene could be TRBD1 or TRBD2 (5 bases each). There are 15 residues in the CDR3. Per the germline V gene, CDR1 is MDHEN and CDR2 is SYDVKM. Trimming shortened V by 2 bases and J by 8 bases, and 17 bases separated the two germline ends. CDR3 residues: CASSLQRDPSRTQYF. The CDR3 coding sequence is TGTGCCAGCAGTTTACAACGGGACCCCAGTCGTACGCAGTATTTT.

In this sample, this clonotype turned up a few times. The V call is TRBV20-1, the J call TRBJ2-1; tentatively, D is TRBD1 or TRBD2 (5 bases each). V lost 6 bases and J 5 bases, leaving 17 bases between the germline ends. The length of the CDR3 is 14 residues. Germline V gives CDR1 DFQATT, CDR2 SNEGSKA (reference sequence). The CDR3 DNA sequence: TGCAGTGCCCCTCCCATGGGACGGGACAATGAGCAGTTCTTC. Amino acid sequence: CSAPPMGRDNEQFF.

CDR3 bases: TGTGCCAGCACCTCGGGGGTTGGCACTGAAGCTTTCTTT. The encoded protein is CASTSGVGTEAFF. This sequence joins TRBV9 and TRBJ1-1; D is perhaps TRBD1 (5 bases). The CDR3 is 13 residues long. Trimming removed 6 bases at V and 4 bases at J, with 13 bases between. Germline assignment: CDR1 SGDLS and CDR2 YYNGEE.

This clonotype was counted between two and nine times. The J gene is TRBJ2-2, the V gene TRBV20-1, with unresolved D. Germline V gene sequence: CDR1 DFQATT, CDR2 SNEGSKA (reference sequence). This CDR3 is built from 15 residues. Trimming pared 3 bases from V and 1 base from J, leaving 12 bases between. CDR3 DNA sequence: TGCAGTGCTAGGAGTCGAACTAAGAACACCGGGGAGCTGTTTTTT. It translates to CSARSRTKNTGELFF.

The rearrangement links TRBV7-2 to TRBJ1-2; D is undetermined. Germline assignment: CDR1 SGHTA and CDR2 FQGNSA. V was shortened by 4 bases and J by 3 bases, with 6 bases between the two germline ends. There are 12 residues in the CDR3. The CDR3 nucleotides are TGTGCCAGCAGCTCGTTCCACTATGGCTACACCTTC. Translated: CASSSFHYGYTF.